This T cell receptor (beta chain) is drawn from a study of blood T cell repertoires in COVID-19. Sequencing was performed with immunoSEQ multiplex PCR; in TCRdb, only in-frame clones are kept and a portion is missing. The sample shows approximately 360,000 clones, around 83% of them seen only once. Cohort placement rested on clinical history that participants reported themselves. This clone was observed once. In germline, CDR1 is GTSNPN, CDR2 SVGIG (reference sequence). V was shortened by 2 bases and J by 7 bases, with 14 bases between the two germline ends. This CDR3 is built from 14 residues. V usage is TRBV30 and J usage is TRBJ1-4, with D unresolved. Sequenced material: PBMCs or T cells enriched from blood (not recorded which). This clonotype was sampled from a woman between 45 and 65 years old who had recovered from COVID-19. The CDR3 loop is CAWSPIYIGEKLFF. The CDR3 DNA sequence: TGTGCCTGGAGTCCTATTTATATCGGTGAAAAACTGTTTTTT. The variable domain in full, with the rest retrieved from reference TRBV30 and TRBJ1-4, is SQTIHQWPATLVQPVGSPLSLECTVEGTSNPNLYWYRQAAGRGLQLLFYSVGIGQISSEVPQNLSASRPQDRQFILSSKKLLLSDSGFYLCAWSPIYIGEKLFFGSGTQLSVL.